This TCR beta chain was found in a study of CD8+CD57+ T cells in acquired aplastic anemia (dated by TCRdb to 2016 to 2019). Describing the broader study: DNA extracted from sorted CD4+ and CD8+ cells had a mean of around 3 ug, with a range of 0.2 to 27.4 ug. Mean read counts for healthy donor samples were around 10 million for CD4+ cells and some 11 million for CD8+ cells.

TCR beta VDJ combination and CDR3 sequence profiling used genomic DNA as the template. TCR repertoire sequencing was run on an Illumina HiSeq 2000. The original pipeline was this. Repertoire assessment relied on Simpson's diversity index, CDR3 size and DJ length profiles, and TRBV/TRBJ rearrangement plots. The immunodominant clone was defined as the most abundant DNA sequence in deep sequencing data. CDR3 amino acid sequences were checked for sharing across subjects and were also compared against the VDJdb database and published repertoires. TCRdb cleaned the public reads at Q25 with fastp, built clones with MiXCR and kept in-frame beta chains. Rows with a matching CDR3 protein are joined into one entry that keeps the most common DNA and genes. TCRdb's processing, not the authors', yielded these V and J calls. The sample includes under 250,000 distinct CDR3 sequences, with 30% to 40% observed a single time. The ten largest clones take up more than 0.95% of the sample.

General conclusions and limits of the study: Around 30 CD8+ CDR3 sequences were shared between patients and controls but appeared highly expressed in patients and within their immunodominant clones. Between patients and healthy controls, no significant difference in CD8+ Simpson's diversity was found (P=0.060).

In the study, sorted CD4+ and CD8+ blood T cells from patients with severe aplastic anemia and from healthy subjects underwent deep sequencing of TCR repertoires. Ficoll-Paque density gradient centrifugation was used to isolate peripheral blood mononuclear cells. Before DNA extraction, CD4+ and CD8+ T cells were sorted with FACS or magnetic beads. This clonotype was counted many times. Its antigen is unknown. Base quality data are lacking; no much larger clone is found one base away. The source material was sorted CD4+, CD8+, or CD8+CD57+ T cells (not recorded which) from PBMCs. The sequence came from a human donor in good health, serving as a control.

In nucleotide form, the sequence is TGTGCCAGCAGCTCCCGGACAGGAGTCTATGGCTACACCTTC. The resulting protein is CASSSRTGVYGYTF. This sequence uses TRBV7-2 and TRBJ1-2; 7 central bases correspond to TRBD1. From the cysteine up to the phenylalanine, the CDR3 has a length of 14 residues. The read is trimmed to its CDR3 DNA, 42 bases read in frame from base 1. V ends up 4 bases short and J 4 bases short, with an unmatched junction base count of 6. The germline V gene encodes CDR1 SGHTA and CDR2 FQGNSA.